The present entry profiles one T cell receptor beta chain with its context. The entry originates in a study of early T cells in non-severe SARS-CoV-2 infection. In the study overall: Investigators sequenced bulk RNA drawn from unsorted whole blood, and chains remained unpaired.

The TCR library protocol was used to attach unique molecular identifiers. These identifiers were attached to individual cDNA molecules. Each CDR3 protein is one row after TCRdb ran MiXCR on the 5' RACE reads. The sample contains 37,000 or so distinct CDR3 sequences, 5.8% of which appear only once. The CDR3 is 14 amino acids. CDR1 and CDR2 (germline): SGHRS, YFSETQ. V lost 4 bases to trimming and J lost 1 base; unmatched junction nucleotides: 2. The sample taken for sequencing was whole blood. The sequence came from an adult who was a healthcare worker with PCR-confirmed SARS-CoV-2 infection or an uninfected control (not recorded which). The chain carries TRBV5-1 and TRBJ1-5; TRBD1 agrees at 7 bases. The DNA for the CDR3 is TGCGCCAGCAGCCCGACAGGGAGCAATCAGCCCCAGCATTTT. Translating gives CASSPTGSNQPQHF.